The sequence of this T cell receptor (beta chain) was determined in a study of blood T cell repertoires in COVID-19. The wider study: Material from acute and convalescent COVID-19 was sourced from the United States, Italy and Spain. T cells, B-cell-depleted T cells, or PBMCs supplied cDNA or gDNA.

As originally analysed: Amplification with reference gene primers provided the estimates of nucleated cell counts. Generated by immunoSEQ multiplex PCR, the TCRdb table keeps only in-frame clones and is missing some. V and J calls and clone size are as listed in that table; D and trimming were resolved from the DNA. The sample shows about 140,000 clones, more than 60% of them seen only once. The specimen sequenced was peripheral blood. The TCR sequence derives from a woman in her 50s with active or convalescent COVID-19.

The CDR3 sequence is CASSPRLGADNEQFF. CDR3 DNA: TGTGCCAGCAGCCCGCGACTGGGGGCAGACAATGAGCAGTTCTTC. V usage is TRBV7-2 and J usage is TRBJ2-1; D possibly corresponds to TRBD1 (6 bases). This CDR3 has 15 residues. CDR1 SGHTA and CDR2 FQGNSA come from the germline V gene. V lost 5 bases to trimming and J lost 5 bases, with 16 bases between them.